The 26 T cell receptor beta chains in this list originate from one sample, sequenced in a study of CD8 T cells in ankylosing spondylitis. TCRdb recomputed calls from the 5' RACE reads with MiXCR, one row per CDR3 protein. The data hold 350,000 to 400,000 distinct CDR3 sequences, with approximately 22% observed a single time. The sequencing sample was made of blood, either unsorted or a sorted T cell fraction (not recorded which). The receptor source for this set is a male donor with ankylosing spondylitis or in good health (not recorded which).

The table lists this clonotype with a few counts. V is TRBV6-5 and J is TRBJ2-7, with D tentatively TRBD2 (6 bases). Per the germline V gene, CDR1 is MNHEY and CDR2 is SVGAGI. Trimming shortened V by 2 bases and J by 3 bases, and 14 bases separated the two germline ends. The CDR3 sequence is 15 residues long. The CDR3 loop reads CASSYGLAAIYEQYF. The CDR3 region has the DNA TGTGCCAGCAGTTACGGGTTAGCGGCGATCTACGAGCAGTACTTC.

This clonotype was counted only a few times. The chain has TRBV6-7 and TRBJ2-1; the match to TRBD2 covers 16 bases. TRBV6-7 is an open reading frame, and its role is uncertain. The ends lost 6 bases at V and 2 bases at J; junction bases unmatched: 7. CDR3 length: 18 amino acids. The CDR3 protein is CASRQGTSGGAAYNEQFF. As DNA, the CDR3 is TGTGCCAGCAGGCAGGGGACTAGCGGGGGGGCCGCCTACAATGAGCAGTTCTTC.

This clonotype occurred a few times. The V gene is TRBV10-2, the J gene TRBJ2-1; the D is unclear. CDR1 WSHSY and CDR2 SAAADI come from the germline V gene. With 8 bases removed from V and 10 bases from J, the gap between germline ends came to 15 bases. This CDR3 region has 12 residues. The CDR3 DNA reads as TGCGCCAGCGGCACAAAGCGTTACGAGCAGTTCTTC. Translated: CASGTKRYEQFF.

The rearrangement uses TRBV20-1 and TRBJ2-7; TRBD2 matches at 7 bases. Trimming removed 1 base from V and 0 bases from J; junction bases left unmatched: 6. The length of the CDR3 is 15 residues. From germline, CDR1 is DFQATT and CDR2 SNEGSKA (reference sequence). CDR3 coding DNA: TGCAGTGCTAGAGCGCGGGGGTTTAGCTCCTACGAGCAGTACTTC. Translation gives CSARARGFSSYEQYF.

This clonotype came up a few times. The rearrangement joins TRBV29-1 to TRBJ1-1; possibly TRBD1 for D (6 bases). The germline V gene encodes CDR1 SQVTM and CDR2 ANQGSEA. The V and J ends lost 3 bases and 1 base respectively, with 27 bases between them. This CDR3 region has 19 residues. CDR3 in amino acids: CSVDGWGTGWEGANTEAFF. CDR3 nucleotide sequence: TGCAGCGTTGACGGTTGGGGAACAGGGTGGGAGGGAGCGAACACTGAAGCTTTCTTT.

This clonotype was recorded a few times. The chain uses TRBV6-1 and TRBJ2-7; possibly TRBD2 for D (6 bases). CDR1 MNHNS and CDR2 SASEGT come from the germline V gene. The CDR3 runs to 12 residues. Trimming took off 6 bases at V and 6 bases at J, with 12 bases between the two ends. The chain's CDR3 is CASRAMGGEQYF. In DNA form, the CDR3 reads TGTGCCAGCAGGGCAATGGGGGGCGAGCAGTACTTC.

This clonotype showed up many times. The CDR3 nucleotides are TGCAGCGTTGATTTCGGACTAGCGACAGATACGCAGTATTTT. This encodes CSVDFGLATDTQYF. J is TRBJ2-3 and V is TRBV29-1; 9 bases match TRBD2. Germline CDR1 SQVTM, CDR2 ANQGSEA. The CDR3 is made up of 14 amino acids. After removal of 3 bases from V and 3 bases from J, the junction contained 4 bases not matched to a gene.

This clonotype was counted a few times. The chain carries TRBV9 and TRBJ1-5; D is unresolved. The CDR3 sequence is 12 residues long. Looked up from germline, CDR1 is SGDLS and CDR2 is YYNGEE. Trimming stripped 3 bases from V and 6 bases from J, with 7 bases between. As DNA, the CDR3 is TGTGCCAGCAGCGACGGGGTTCAGCCCCAGCATTTT. This encodes CASSDGVQPQHF.

The chain links TRBV24-1 to TRBJ2-1; D may correspond to TRBD1 or TRBD2 (6 bases each). The V gene's germline CDR1 is KGHDR and CDR2 SFDVKD. V lost 3 bases and J 2 bases, leaving 13 bases between the germline ends. The CDR3 runs 16 residues. CDR3 DNA: TGTGCCACCAGTGATGGTCCCGGGGGCCCCTACAATGAGCAGTTCTTC. It yields the protein CATSDGPGGPYNEQFF.

This chain connects TRBV20-1 to TRBJ2-3, with 7 bases matching TRBD2. Per the germline V gene, CDR1 is DFQATT and CDR2 is SNEGSKA (reference sequence). V shed 5 bases, J shed 1 base, and the junction held 6 bases outside the gene matches. CDR3 length equals 14 residues. This CDR3 reads CSAPQRGGTDTQYF. The DNA for the CDR3 is TGCAGTGCTCCCCAGCGGGGCGGCACAGATACGCAGTATTTT.

The J gene is TRBJ2-5, the V gene TRBV20-1, with TRBD2 identical over 9 bases. Germline assignment: CDR1 DFQATT and CDR2 SNEGSKA (reference sequence). V lost 3 bases, J lost 7 bases, and 15 bases stayed unmatched. The length of the CDR3 is 16 residues. In DNA, the CDR3 is TGCAGTGCTAGTGGTCCCGGGACTAGCTGGCGGGGGACCCAGTACTTC. Protein: CSASGPGTSWRGTQYF.

This chain connects TRBV4-1 to TRBJ1-6; the D is unclear. V was clipped by 1 base and J by 13 bases, with 11 bases between them. CDR1 is MGHRA, CDR2 YSYEKL, per germline. CDR3 length: 13 residues. CDR3 region: CASSQGPGSPLHF. Written as DNA, the CDR3 is TGCGCCAGCAGCCAAGGACCGGGGTCGCCCCTCCACTTT.

The chain has TRBV3-1 and TRBJ2-1; 7 bases map to TRBD2. There are 15 residues in the CDR3. Germline CDR1 and CDR2: LGHDT and YNNKEL (reference sequence). Trimming took 1 base from V and 2 from J; bases not matched to a gene: 2. The DNA for the CDR3 is TGTGCCAGCAGCCAAGGGAGCGGGACCTACAATGAGCAGTTCTTC. Protein: CASSQGSGTYNEQFF.

This clonotype was counted ten times or more. The chain has TRBV7-8 and TRBJ2-5, with D maybe TRBD2 (6 bases). V dropped 5 bases and J dropped 5 bases, with 6 bases sitting between them. The length of the CDR3 is 11 residues. The V gene's germline CDR1 is SGHVS and CDR2 FQNEAQ. The CDR3, as DNA: TGTGCCAGCAGCGGGGGGGAGACCCAGTACTTC. This gives the protein CASSGGETQYF. Combining the CDR3 with reference TRBV7-8 and TRBJ2-5 gives the whole variable domain GAGVSQSPRYKVAKRGQDVALRCDPISGHVSLFWYQQALGQGPEFLTYFQNEAQLDKSGLPSDRFFAERPEGSVSTLKIQRTQQEDSAVYLCASSGGETQYFGPGTRLLVL.

The chain combines TRBV2 with TRBJ2-3; 15 bases are shared with TRBD2. Trimming at V came to 5 bases and at J to 6 bases, leaving 12 bases not matched to a gene. CDR1 is SNHLY and CDR2 is FYNNEI in the germline V gene. This CDR3 contains 18 residues. The CDR3 nucleotides read TGTGCCAGCAGTTCACCTGACGGACTAGCGGGGGGGAGGGATACGCAGTATTTT. As protein: CASSSPDGLAGGRDTQYF.

The V gene is TRBV15, the J gene TRBJ2-3; 7 nucleotides align to TRBD2. V lost 1 base and J lost 10; bases outside the gene matches: 2. Germline-derived CDR1 and CDR2 are LNHNV and YYDKDF (reference sequence). This CDR3 comprises 12 residues. The CDR3 spells CATSRGEGAQYF. Written as DNA, the CDR3 is TGTGCCACCAGCAGAGGGGAGGGTGCGCAGTATTTT.

This clonotype was found a few times. The chain has TRBV4-1 and TRBJ2-2, with D maybe TRBD1 (5 bases). Germline V CDR1 and CDR2: MGHRA, YSYEKL. Trimming stripped 2 bases from V and 6 bases from J, with 10 bases between. This CDR3 is built from 14 residues. The CDR3, as DNA: TGCGCCAGCAGCCAAACGACCAGGGCCGGGGAGCTGTTTTTT. Its protein product is CASSQTTRAGELFF.

The CDR3 DNA reads TGTGCCTGGACTAGCGGGGCCGCAGGGGAGACCCAGTACTTC. Protein product: CAWTSGAAGETQYF. The chain links TRBV30 to TRBJ2-5; 9 bases line up with TRBD2. V lost 4 bases to trimming and J lost 5 bases; unmatched junction nucleotides: 8. Germline loops: CDR1 GTSNPN, CDR2 SVGIG (reference sequence). The CDR3 spans 14 residues.

This clonotype is a singleton in its sample. The chain is built from TRBV5-6 and TRBJ2-7; 7 bases fit TRBD1. Looked up from germline, CDR1 is SGHDT and CDR2 is YYEEEE. The CDR3 length is 14 residues. The V gene end was trimmed by 8 bases and the J gene end by 6 bases; junction bases not matched to a gene: 14. DNA of the CDR3: TGTGCCAGTAGCAGGGGGTCCTTTGTCGGCGAGCAGTACTTC. Protein sequence: CASSRGSFVGEQYF. Together with reference TRBV5-6 and TRBJ2-7, the CDR3 gives the full variable domain: DAGVTQSPTHLIKTRGQQVTLRCSPKSGHDTVSWYQQALGQGPQFIFQYYEEEERQRGNFPDRFSGHQFPNYSSELNVNALLLGDSALYLCASSRGSFVGEQYFGPGTRLTVT.

This chain uses TRBV6-6 with TRBJ2-3, with a possible D match to TRBD2 (6 bases). Trimming took off 7 bases at V and 0 bases at J, with 14 bases between the two ends. The CDR3 length is 15 residues. Germline V gene sequence: CDR1 MNHNY, CDR2 SVGAGI (reference sequence). Written as DNA, the CDR3 is TGTGCCAGCAACACGGGAGCGACTAGCACAGATACGCAGTATTTT. It encodes CASNTGATSTDTQYF.

In its sample, this clonotype was seen once. The J gene is TRBJ2-3, the V gene TRBV12-3 or TRBV12-4; D uncertain. The CDR3 is 15 amino acids. V gave up 0 bases and J gave up 4 bases, with 11 bases separating them. The CDR3: CASSLAGANPDTQYF. In DNA, the CDR3 is TGTGCCAGCAGTTTAGCGGGTGCTAATCCAGATACGCAGTATTTT.

This clonotype appeared a few times. The chain couples TRBV9 to TRBJ1-2; D gene uncertain. The CDR3 has 12 amino acids. CDR1 is SGDLS, CDR2 YYNGEE, per germline. V was cut by 4 bases and J by 7 bases, with 11 bases left in between. The CDR3 DNA sequence: TGTGCCAGCAGCTACCAGGAGGGTGGCTACACCTTC. Protein product: CASSYQEGGYTF.

This chain uses TRBV12-3 or TRBV12-4 with TRBJ2-2; D ambiguous. V was pared by 7 bases and J by 2 bases, with 5 bases between. The CDR3 sequence is 12 residues long. CDR3 sequence reads: CASKPNTGELFF. The CDR3, as DNA: TGTGCCAGCAAACCAAACACCGGGGAGCTGTTTTTT.

The table lists this clonotype with a few counts. This chain links TRBV2 with TRBJ2-3; 12 nucleotides match TRBD2. The CDR3 is made up of 17 amino acids. Germline CDR1 and CDR2: SNHLY and FYNNEI. The ends lost 8 bases at V and 3 bases at J; junction bases unmatched: 12. The DNA for the CDR3 is TGTGCCAGCGGTGGCCCTAGCGGGGGGGTGTTTACAGATACGCAGTATTTT. Protein product: CASGGPSGGVFTDTQYF.

This clonotype was detected only a few times. The CDR3 coding sequence is TGTGCCAGCAGCGTAGAAGGGGGCTATCAGCCCCAGCATTTT. As protein: CASSVEGGYQPQHF. The gene calls are TRBV9 and TRBJ1-5, with 7 positions matching TRBD1. Germline-derived CDR1 and CDR2 are SGDLS and YYNGEE. This CDR3 has 14 amino acids. V shed 0 bases, J shed 5 bases, and the junction held 2 bases outside the gene matches.

This clonotype was seen a few times. The genes are TRBV20-1 and TRBJ2-1; a possible D gene is TRBD2 (5 bases). The CDR3 has 13 amino acids. Per germline, CDR1 DFQATT and CDR2 SNEGSKA (reference sequence). V lost 6 bases, J lost 3 bases, and 12 bases lay in between. This CDR3 reads CSAQDLGYNEQFF. As DNA, the CDR3 is TGCAGTGCCCAGGACTTGGGCTACAATGAGCAGTTCTTC.